These 4 T cell receptor beta chains originate from one sample sequenced in a study of cytomegalovirus exposure and HLA in healthy donors. It was with 60 Vbeta and 13 Jbeta primers that the PCR ran. Some clones are missing from TCRdb's copy, which holds only in-frame ones; the method was immunoSEQ multiplex PCR. The top ten hold nearly 9.5% of the sample, which has approximately 130,000 clones, around 72% seen once. Sequencing was performed on PBMCs. The receptors here all came from a woman in her 50s in good health and CMV-seropositive.

The rearrangement uses TRBV4-2 and TRBJ2-7; 9 bases are shared with TRBD2. Losses at the gene ends were 4 bases for V and 2 bases for J; bases not matched to a gene: 9. The CDR3 sequence is 16 residues long. CDR1 LGHNA and CDR2 YNFKEQ come from the germline V gene. CDR3 loop: CASSRVAGEDTYEQYF. CDR3 bases: TGTGCCAGCAGCCGTGTAGCGGGGGAGGATACCTACGAGCAGTACTTC.

This chain links TRBV29-1 with TRBJ2-5; TRBD1 aligns across 8 bases. The DNA end lines up better with TRBJ2-7; the J call may be wrong. CDR3 size: 14 residues. Germline CDR1 SQVTM, CDR2 ANQGSEA. The CDR3 region has the DNA TGCAGCGCACGGCCGACAGGGGCCCAATACGAGCAGTACTTC. Its protein product is CSARPTGAQYEQYF.

In this sample, this clone turned up a few times. V is TRBV15 and J is TRBJ1-3, with a possible D match to TRBD1 (6 bases). The CDR3 has 15 amino acids. Germline V gene sequence: CDR1 LNHNV, CDR2 YYDKDF (reference sequence). V was pared by 0 bases and J by 6 bases, with 12 bases between. CDR3 DNA sequence: TGTGCCACCAGCAGAGATCGTGGGGGCGCAAACACCATATATTTT. This sequence encodes CATSRDRGGANTIYF.

The V and J genes are TRBV6-5 and TRBJ1-1; unclear D gene. Trimming took off 2 bases at V and 0 bases at J, with 13 bases between the two ends. The germline gives CDR1 MNHEY, CDR2 SVGAGI. The CDR3 totals 16 residues. The CDR3 protein is CASSYGQEVMNTEAFF. CDR3 coding DNA: TGTGCCAGCAGTTACGGGCAGGAAGTCATGAACACTGAAGCTTTCTTT.